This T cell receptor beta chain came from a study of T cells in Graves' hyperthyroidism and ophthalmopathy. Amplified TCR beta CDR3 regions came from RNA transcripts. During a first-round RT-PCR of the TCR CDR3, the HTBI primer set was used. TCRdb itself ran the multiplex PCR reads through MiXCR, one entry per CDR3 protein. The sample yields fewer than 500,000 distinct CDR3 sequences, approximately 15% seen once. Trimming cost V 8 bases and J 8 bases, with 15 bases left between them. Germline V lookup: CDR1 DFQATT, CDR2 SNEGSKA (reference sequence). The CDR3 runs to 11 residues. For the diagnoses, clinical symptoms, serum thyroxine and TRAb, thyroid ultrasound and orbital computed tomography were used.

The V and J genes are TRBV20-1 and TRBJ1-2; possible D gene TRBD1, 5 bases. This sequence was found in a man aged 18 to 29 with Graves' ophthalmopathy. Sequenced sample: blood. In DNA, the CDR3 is TGCAGTCCATTGAACGGGGACGGCTACACCTTC. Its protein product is CSPLNGDGYTF.